These 19 T cell receptor beta chains came from one sample sequenced in a study of blood T cell repertoires in COVID-19. Data came from immunoSEQ multiplex PCR; TCRdb stores just in-frame clones and leaves some out. This sample has roughly 340,000 clones, with approximately 88% found just once. The sample comprised peripheral blood. The receptors were gathered from a woman in her twenties or thirties with COVID-19, enrolled during active disease.

Concerning this clone: Its ends do not fully match the called genes, so a read error is possible. V gene TRBV27 combines with J gene TRBJ1-6; no definite D call. The length of the CDR3 is 15 residues. The germline V gene has CDR1 MNHEY and CDR2 SMNVEV (reference sequence). The DNA for the CDR3 is TGTGCCAGCAGTTTGCCGCAACAATATAATTCACCCCTCTACTTT. Encoded protein: CASSLPQQYNSPLYF.

The chain carries TRBV30 and TRBJ2-3, with 8 positions matching TRBD2. This CDR3 spans 15 amino acids. With V trimmed by 5 bases and J by 2 bases, 9 bases remained unmatched. Germline CDR1 is GTSNPN and CDR2 is SVGIG (reference sequence). The CDR3 bases are TGTGCCTGGGAAACTAGCGGAGCGCCCACAGATACGCAGTATTTT. Translation: CAWETSGAPTDTQYF.

This clone was observed once. DNA of the CDR3: TGCGCCAGCAGCTTTAGACAGGGGGCGGATGAGCAGTTCTTC. Translation gives CASSFRQGADEQFF. This chain uses TRBV5-1 with TRBJ2-1, with 10 bases fitting TRBD1. Germline V gene lookup returns CDR1 SGHRS and CDR2 YFSETQ. This CDR3 has 14 residues. V was clipped by 2 bases and J by 8 bases; unmatched bases: 4.

This chain joins TRBV19 and TRBJ1-5; 8 nucleotides match TRBD1. The CDR3 is 12 amino acids. The germline gives CDR1 LNHDA, CDR2 SQIVND (reference sequence). With 9 bases clipped from V and 6 bases from J, the junction kept 4 bases outside the gene matches. The DNA of the CDR3 is TGTGCCAGCGACAGGGGAAGTCAGCCCCAGCATTTT. Its translation: CASDRGSQPQHF.

The chain employs TRBV29-1 and TRBJ2-1; TRBD1 matches at 8 bases. CDR3 length equals 12 residues. CDR1 and CDR2 (germline): SQVTM, ANQGSEA. With 4 bases clipped from V and 4 bases from J, the junction kept 0 bases outside the gene matches. The CDR3 bases are TGCAGCGTTGGACAGGGGTACAATGAGCAGTTCTTC. Amino acid sequence: CSVGQGYNEQFF.

The genes are TRBV13 and TRBJ2-7; D is unresolved. There are 13 residues in the CDR3. Germline V lookup: CDR1 PRHDT, CDR2 FYEKMQ (reference sequence). The V end lost 0 bases, the J end lost 3 bases, and 6 bases lay between the germline ends. The chain's CDR3 is CASSLGPFYEQYV. CDR3 bases: TGTGCCAGCAGCTTAGGCCCCTTCTACGAGCAGTACGTC.

The chain couples TRBV9 to TRBJ2-1; D is unresolved. Trimming stripped 4 bases from V and 8 bases from J, with 16 bases between. Germline CDR1 reads SGDLS; CDR2 reads YYNGEE. This CDR3 comprises 14 residues. The CDR3 DNA reads TGTGCCAGCAGCTCTCGGAGCCTGAACGATGAGCAGTTCTTC. Encoded protein: CASSSRSLNDEQFF.

This clone was detected once. This chain links TRBV7-9 with TRBJ2-1, with 8 bases that match TRBD2. V gave up 6 bases and J gave up 2 bases; unmatched junction bases: 6. This CDR3 contains 15 residues. Looked up from germline, CDR1 is SEHNR and CDR2 is FQNEAQ (reference sequence). The CDR3 nucleotides are TGTGCCAGCAGGCAGCGGGAGAGTCCCTACAATGAGCAGTTCTTC. Its protein is CASRQRESPYNEQFF.

The chain couples TRBV24-1 to TRBJ2-1; tentatively, D is TRBD2 (6 bases). CDR1 is KGHDR, CDR2 SFDVKD, per germline. Trimming left V 1 base short and J 5 bases short, with 14 bases between. The length of the CDR3 is 16 residues. CDR3 in DNA: TGTGCCACCAGTGATTTAAGCGGGTCGAGGAACAATGAGCAGTTCTTC. As protein: CATSDLSGSRNNEQFF.

This rearrangement joins TRBV15 to TRBJ1-5, with a tentative D call TRBD1 (5 bases). The germline CDR1 and CDR2 sequences are LNHNV and YYDKDF (reference sequence). CDR3 size: 15 residues. V was shortened by 1 base and J by 3 bases, with 10 bases between the two germline ends. The CDR3, as DNA: TGTGCCACCAGCAGAGGAGGCAGGGCCAATCAGCCCCAGCATTTT. Its translation is CATSRGGRANQPQHF.

This rearrangement joins TRBV29-1 to TRBJ1-3, with a weak D call TRBD1 (5 bases). V was shortened by 2 bases and J by 0 bases, with 20 bases between the two germline ends. CDR3 length: 18 residues. Germline-derived CDR1 and CDR2 are SQVTM and ANQGSEA. CDR3 coding DNA: TGCAGCGTTGAACTAGGAGACAGTTCCACCTACTCTGGAAACACCATATATTTT. Translation: CSVELGDSSTYSGNTIYF. The full variable domain, in which reference TRBV29-1 and TRBJ1-3 provide the parts outside the CDR3, is SAVISQKPSRDICQRGTSLTIQCQVDSQVTMMFWYRQQPGQSLTLIATANQGSEATYESGFVIDKFPISRPNLTFSTLTVSNMSPEDSSIYLCSVELGDSSTYSGNTIYFGEGSWLTVV.

The chain links TRBV28 to TRBJ1-4; TRBD1 matches at 7 bases. This CDR3 has 14 amino acids. Germline V gene data show CDR1 as MDHEN and CDR2 as SYDVKM. V dropped 10 bases and J dropped 7; count of bases not matched to a gene: 12. The chain's CDR3 is CATGPVDRAEKLFF. As DNA, the CDR3 is TGTGCCACTGGCCCCGTCGACAGGGCTGAAAAACTGTTTTTT.

The gene calls are TRBV2 and TRBJ2-3; D remains unclear. This CDR3 spans 13 amino acids. The germline CDR1 and CDR2 sequences are SNHLY and FYNNEI. Trimming left V 3 bases short and J 4 bases short, with 8 bases between. In nucleotides, the CDR3 is TGTGCCAGCAGTGATGGCCATTCAGATACGCAGTATTTT. Translating gives CASSDGHSDTQYF.

This chain connects TRBV21-1 to TRBJ2-3; the D call of TRBD2 is as the table states it, not checked on the DNA. TRBV21-1 is tagged as a pseudogene. There are 19 residues in the CDR3. In DNA form, the CDR3 reads TGTGCCAGCAGCAAAGTCCGGGATTCTCCCATAGCTAGCACAGATACGCAGTATTTT. Protein product: CASSKVRDSPIASTDTQYF.

The chain joins TRBV7-2 to TRBJ2-2; perhaps TRBD2 as D (7 bases). This CDR3 is built from 15 residues. V lost 1 base, J lost 7 bases, and 13 bases lay in between. Germline values: CDR1 SGHTA, CDR2 FQGNSA. Here the CDR3 reads CASSLVGGAGGELFF. The DNA for the CDR3 is TGTGCCAGCAGCTTAGTTGGGGGGGCCGGCGGGGAGCTGTTTTTT.

This chain connects TRBV29-1 to TRBJ2-1, with 9 bases that match TRBD1. V lost 4 bases, J lost 1 base, and 14 bases stayed unmatched. The germline CDR1 and CDR2 sequences are SQVTM and ANQGSEA. The CDR3 is made up of 18 amino acids. The CDR3 sequence is CSVVEQGAQVRSYNEQFF. The DNA for the CDR3 is TGCAGCGTTGTGGAACAGGGGGCGCAGGTTAGATCCTACAATGAGCAGTTCTTC.

The chain is built from TRBV9 and TRBJ2-5; weak D call: TRBD1 (6 bases). Germline assignment: CDR1 SGDLS and CDR2 YYNGEE. Trimming removed 4 bases from V and 6 bases from J, with 16 bases in between. The CDR3 covers 14 residues. This chain's CDR3 is CASSPPTGIQTQYF. The CDR3 DNA reads as TGTGCCAGCAGCCCACCGACAGGTATTCAGACCCAGTACTTC.

This clone was observed a single time. The chain joins TRBV2 to TRBJ2-7; possible D gene TRBD2, 6 bases. V lost 0 bases to trimming and J lost 3 bases, with 12 bases between them. This CDR3 contains 15 residues. The germline V gene encodes CDR1 SNHLY and CDR2 FYNNEI. The CDR3, as DNA: TGTGCCAGCAGTGAAGCAACTGGGACTTTCTACGAGCAGTACTTC. Residues: CASSEATGTFYEQYF.

The chain couples TRBV6-5 to TRBJ1-3, with D tentatively TRBD1 (6 bases). V shed 5 bases and J shed 4 bases, with 15 bases lying between them. Per germline, CDR1 MNHEY and CDR2 SVGAGI. The CDR3 has 15 amino acids. CDR3 amino acids: CASSRTGRVGNTIYF. CDR3 DNA: TGTGCCAGCAGTAGAACAGGGCGGGTCGGAAACACCATATATTTT.